The source of this TCR beta chain is a study of a mutant IDH1 vaccine in newly diagnosed glioma. On the study more broadly: With temozolomide cycles, or 4-6 weeks after radiotherapy alone, vaccination was started. Patients were pretreated with radiotherapy, temozolomide, or both, mostly both. Study outcomes and limitations: The study observed vaccine-induced immune responses in approximately 93% of patients.

On this clone: As yet, its antigen is unknown.

TCRdb's table, derived via immunoSEQ multiplex PCR, lists solely in-frame clones and lacks some. The sample lists some 130,000 clones; roughly 77% were seen once. Time point in this sample: week 11, during vaccination. In the vaccine, a single dose held 300 ug of the mutant IDH1 20-mer peptide, along with topical imiquimod. This CDR3 has 14 residues. CDR1 and CDR2 (germline): KGHSH, LQKENI. V shed 4 bases, J shed 8 bases, and the junction held 7 bases outside the gene matches. The TCR sequence derives from a middle-aged man with glioma. V gene TRBV18 combines with J gene TRBJ2-1, with 8 bases fitting TRBD1. Sample: PBMCs, taken from a glioma patient whose treatment included an IDH1 peptide vaccine. CDR3 coding DNA: TGTGCCAGCTCACGGCAGGGGGCGAATCATGAGCAGTTCTTC. It is translated as CASSRQGANHEQFF.